The 16 T cell receptor beta chains given below trace back to one sample, sequenced in a study of human T cells and chemical hapten exposure. Time point given: patch test 2, 6 weeks after DPC sensitization. Specified treatment: therapeutic diphenylcyclopropenone sensitization with weekly scalp DPC. TCRdb reprocessed the RACE reads via MiXCR and lists one record per CDR3 protein. The repertoire holds approximately 80,000 distinct CDR3 sequences, with more than 9% as singletons. The specimen comprised whole blood, sampled in connection with sensitization to the hapten diphenylcyclopropenone (DPC). These receptors originate from a woman between 45 and 65 years old with alopecia areata. Some clones in this sample may be carry-over from other donors' samples.

V gene TRBV27 combines with J gene TRBJ2-3; D is perhaps TRBD2 (6 bases). V lost 7 bases and J 4 bases, leaving 15 bases between the germline ends. CDR3 size: 14 residues. Germline assignment: CDR1 MNHEY and CDR2 SMNVEV (reference sequence). DNA of the CDR3: TGTGCCAGCATGGTCCAGGGAGGATCAGATACGCAGTATTTT. It is translated as CASMVQGGSDTQYF.

Remarks on this clonotype: Compared with germline, one end of the junction differs, possibly owing to a read error. This chain links TRBV29-1 with TRBJ2-3; possibly TRBD1 for D (5 bases). Germline V gives CDR1 SQVTM, CDR2 ANQGSEA. This CDR3 is built from 13 residues. In DNA form, the CDR3 reads TGCAGCGTCGAAGGGGTAATCACAGATACGCAGTATTTT. Protein sequence: CSVEGVITDTQYF.

The chain has TRBV19 and TRBJ2-6; 7 nucleotides match TRBD1. The V segment lost 7 bases and the J segment 3 bases; nucleotides outside the gene matches: 9. Germline V gene sequence: CDR1 LNHDA, CDR2 SQIVND (reference sequence). The CDR3 is 16 amino acids. Written as DNA, the CDR3 is TGTGCCAGTATCGGGCAGGGGGTTCTTGGGGCCAACGTCCTGACTTTC. Amino acids: CASIGQGVLGANVLTF.

This clonotype was observed a few times. The CDR3: CASSIPRQGGNQPQHF. CDR3 nucleotide sequence: TGTGCCAGTAGTATCCCACGACAGGGCGGGAATCAGCCCCAGCATTTT. The chain uses TRBV19 and TRBJ1-5, with TRBD1 identical over 7 bases. V was pared by 3 bases and J by 4 bases, with 9 bases of the junction left unmatched. Per germline, CDR1 LNHDA and CDR2 SQIVND (reference sequence). The CDR3 is made up of 16 amino acids.

This clonotype came up a few times. The V and J genes are TRBV5-1 and TRBJ2-7, with a possible D match to TRBD2 (5 bases). Trimming cost V 5 bases and J 6 bases, with 15 bases left between them. The CDR3 covers 13 residues. Germline V gene data show CDR1 as SGHRS and CDR2 as YFSETQ. CDR3 coding DNA: TGCGCCAGCAGTTCCCGGGAAGTAAGCGAGCAGTACTTC. Translating it yields CASSSREVSEQYF.

The table lists this clonotype with many counts. This chain connects TRBV2 to TRBJ2-7, with 7 bases identical to TRBD1. Trimming removed 11 bases from V and 5 bases from J; junction bases left unmatched: 6. The V gene's germline CDR1 is SNHLY and CDR2 FYNNEI. This CDR3 is 11 amino acids long. For the CDR3, the DNA is TGTGCCGGGGGACAGAAGGACGAGCAGTACTTC. It translates to CAGGQKDEQYF.

As concerns this clonotype: One end of the junction does not line up with germline, which may come from a read error. This chain uses TRBV4-1 with TRBJ2-7, with D tentatively TRBD1 (6 bases). The germline CDR1 and CDR2 sequences are MGHRA and YSYEKL. This CDR3 is built from 15 residues. The CDR3 region is CASRQGDRSSYEQYF. The CDR3 DNA is TGCGCCAGCAGGCAAGGTGACAGGAGCTCCTACGAGCAGTACTTC.

This clonotype has at least ten counts. This chain joins TRBV14 and TRBJ1-6; no clear D. Trimming stripped 3 bases from V and 0 bases from J, with 6 bases between. The CDR3 is 15 amino acids. CDR1 and CDR2 (germline): SGHDN, FVKESK. The CDR3 sequence: CASSHDSSYNSPLHF. DNA of the CDR3: TGTGCCAGCAGCCACGATAGCTCCTATAATTCACCCCTCCACTTT.

This clonotype occurred many times. The rearrangement links TRBV29-1 to TRBJ2-3; 8 nucleotides agree with TRBD1. The CDR3 covers 15 residues. The germline V gene encodes CDR1 SQVTM and CDR2 ANQGSEA. V lost 7 bases and J lost 2; bases outside the gene matches: 11. Here the CDR3 reads CSARTRGLDTDTQYF. The CDR3, as DNA: TGCAGCGCCAGGACCAGGGGGCTAGACACAGATACGCAGTATTTT.

This clonotype occurred a few times. The chain recombines TRBV5-1 with TRBJ2-7, with 9 bases aligning to TRBD1. The V and J ends lost 5 bases and 3 bases, in that order; junction bases with no gene match: 6. Germline CDR1 is SGHRS and CDR2 is YFSETQ. The CDR3 is 14 amino acids. The CDR3 sequence: CASRSDRGFYEQYF. The CDR3 DNA sequence: TGCGCCAGCAGGTCCGACAGGGGGTTCTACGAGCAGTACTTC.

The chain recombines TRBV19 with TRBJ1-4; D is unclear. The germline V and J ends were trimmed by 7 bases and 4 bases, with 16 bases remaining between them. CDR1 LNHDA and CDR2 SQIVND come from the germline V gene (reference sequence). The CDR3 totals 15 residues. The CDR3 loop reads CASKTGITGNEKLFF. The CDR3 bases are TGTGCCAGTAAAACGGGGATAACGGGTAATGAAAAACTGTTTTTT.

Turning to this clonotype: A much larger clone is a single base away; this may be a read error. V usage is TRBV29-1 and J usage is TRBJ2-1, with D possibly TRBD1 on 6 matching bases. The CDR3 has 13 residues. Per germline, CDR1 SQVTM and CDR2 ANQGSEA. Trimming removed 4 bases at V and 8 bases at J, with 15 bases between. CDR3: CSVGRTGLDEQFF. The CDR3 DNA sequence: TGCAGCGTTGGAAGAACAGGGTTGGATGAGCAGTTCTTC.

CDR3: CASSYGQGAATEAFF. CDR3 DNA: TGTGCCAGCAGCTACGGACAGGGGGCGGCCACTGAAGCTTTCTTT. V is TRBV28 and J is TRBJ1-1; TRBD1 agrees at 11 bases. The CDR3 length is 15 residues. Unmatched junction bases numbered 7, after V lost 6 bases and J lost 4 bases. In germline, CDR1 is MDHEN, CDR2 SYDVKM.

This chain links TRBV10-3 with TRBJ1-1; D remains ambiguous. The CDR3 loop spans 13 amino acids. The V gene lost 3 bases and the J gene lost 5 bases, with 10 bases spanning the gap. CDR1 and CDR2 from the germline V gene are ENHRY and SYGVKD. The CDR3 coding sequence is TGTGCCATCAGTGACCCTCAGAGAACTGAAGCTTTCTTT. Amino acid sequence: CAISDPQRTEAFF.

J is TRBJ1-1 and V is TRBV5-4; 9 bases align to TRBD1. V was pared by 4 bases and J by 5 bases, with 12 bases of the junction left unmatched. Looked up from germline, CDR1 is SGHNT and CDR2 is YYREEE (reference sequence). CDR3 length: 16 residues. The CDR3, as DNA: TGTGCCAGCAGCCCGGGACTGGACAGGGGCGATACTGAAGCTTTCTTT. It is translated as CASSPGLDRGDTEAFF.

This clonotype was picked up a small number of times. The rearrangement links TRBV3-1 to TRBJ2-7; D may be TRBD1 (8 bases). CDR3 length: 14 residues. The V end lost 8 bases, the J end lost 2 bases, and 16 bases lay between the germline ends. In germline, CDR1 is LGHDT, CDR2 YNNKEL (reference sequence). This CDR3 reads CASQRDRTAYEQYF. In nucleotides, the CDR3 is TGTGCCAGCCAGCGGGACAGGACCGCCTACGAGCAGTACTTC.